The 10 T cell receptor beta chains in this list originate from one sample, sequenced in a study of OX40 agonist ivuxolimab in advanced cancers. Data came from immunoSEQ multiplex PCR; TCRdb stores just in-frame clones and leaves some out. Counted here are under 25,000 clones, 75% to 85% occurring once; the ten biggest clones make up around 30%. Sequencing was performed on CD4+ or CD8+ T cells sorted from blood, taken in a trial of the OX40 agonist ivuxolimab. These receptors were collected from an adult with an advanced solid tumor such as melanoma, head and neck, liver or kidney cancer.

This clone was counted only a few times. The chain employs TRBV14 and TRBJ1-6, with unresolved D. The CDR3 spans 17 residues. CDR1 and CDR2 from the germline V gene are SGHDN and FVKESK. V was clipped by 0 bases and J by 6 bases, with 15 bases between them. CDR3 amino acids: CASSQDSWPLGNSPLHF. The CDR3 region has the DNA TGTGCCAGCAGCCAAGATAGTTGGCCTCTCGGTAATTCACCCCTCCACTTT. Supplemented by reference TRBV14 and TRBJ1-6, the full variable domain reads EAGVTQFPSHSVIEKGQTVTLRCDPISGHDNLYWYRRVMGKEIKFLLHFVKESKQDESGMPNNRFLAERTGGTYSTLKVQPAELEDSGVYFCASSQDSWPLGNSPLHFGNGTRLTVT.

V gene TRBV5-1 combines with J gene TRBJ2-5; D gene uncertain. The DNA end lines up better with TRBJ2-7; the J call may be wrong. The CDR3 consists of 16 residues. Germline V CDR1 and CDR2: SGHRS, YFSETQ. CDR3 loop: CASSLDGQVLSYEQYF. For the CDR3, the DNA is TGCGCCAGCAGCTTGGATGGGCAAGTCCTCTCCTACGAGCAGTACTTC.

The V call is TRBV13, the J call TRBJ2-4; 8 bases agree with TRBD2. The CDR3 extends over 14 amino acids. Germline assignment: CDR1 PRHDT and CDR2 FYEKMQ (reference sequence). J gave up 7 bases and V 8 bases, and 10 bases lay outside the gene matches. CDR3 bases: TGTGCCAGCGGAAGCGGGGGCCCCTTGAACATTCAGTACTTC. Translating it yields CASGSGGPLNIQYF.

This chain connects TRBV28 to TRBJ1-2; D gene unclear. CDR1 MDHEN and CDR2 SYDVKM come from the germline V gene. V was clipped by 2 bases and J by 4 bases, with 11 bases between them. The CDR3 is 14 amino acids. For the CDR3, the DNA is TGTGCCAGCAGTTTAAAAGGGAACAGCTATGGCTACACCTTC. Its protein is CASSLKGNSYGYTF.

This chain joins TRBV6-1 and TRBJ2-7; D is tentatively TRBD1 or TRBD2 (5 bases each). Per germline, CDR1 MNHNS and CDR2 SASEGT. This CDR3 contains 15 residues. The V gene lost 1 base and the J gene lost 7 bases, with 17 bases spanning the gap. The CDR3 sequence: CASSEGIIGWGEQYF. DNA for the CDR3: TGTGCCAGCAGTGAAGGAATTATCGGGTGGGGGGAGCAGTACTTC.

This clone was counted a few times. The chain is built from TRBV4-1 and TRBJ1-2; no clear D. Between the trimmed V and J ends, which lost 3 bases and 9 bases, there was a span of 11 bases. CDR1 and CDR2 (germline): MGHRA, YSYEKL. The CDR3 is made up of 12 amino acids. CDR3 sequence: CASSQVADRYTF. CDR3 DNA: TGCGCCAGCAGCCAGGTGGCTGACCGCTACACCTTC.

The chain links TRBV4-3 to TRBJ1-4, with D maybe TRBD1 (6 bases). CDR3 size: 15 residues. CDR1 and CDR2 from the germline V gene are LGHNA and YSLEER. V was cut by 0 bases and J by 4 bases, with 9 bases left in between. The CDR3 reads CASSQDRTVNEKLFF. The CDR3 nucleotides are TGCGCCAGCAGCCAAGATAGGACAGTTAATGAAAAACTGTTTTTT.

CDR3 in amino acids: CASSVGKGGLAGNTIYF. The CDR3 region has the DNA TGTGCCAGCAGCGTAGGCAAAGGGGGACTTGCTGGAAACACCATATATTTT. V usage is TRBV9 and J usage is TRBJ1-3, with TRBD1 as a possible D gene (6 bases). Trimming left V 0 bases short and J 2 bases short, with 15 bases between. Germline V gene data show CDR1 as SGDLS and CDR2 as YYNGEE. This CDR3 comprises 17 residues.

V gene TRBV29-1 combines with J gene TRBJ2-1; TRBD2 matches 8 bases. From germline, CDR1 is SQVTM and CDR2 ANQGSEA. After removal of 6 bases from V and 5 bases from J, the junction contained 6 bases not matched to a gene. This CDR3 spans 13 amino acids. CDR3 coding DNA: TGCAGCGTCAGCGGGGGATCTAACAATGAGCAGTTCTTC. Encoded protein: CSVSGGSNNEQFF.

The rearrangement uses TRBV7-9 and TRBJ1-2; possible D gene TRBD1, 5 bases. Trimming pared 1 base from V and 5 bases from J, leaving 8 bases between. Germline CDR1 is SEHNR and CDR2 is FQNEAQ (reference sequence). CDR3 length: 13 residues. CDR3 in amino acids: CASSLGGGYGYTF. The DNA for the CDR3 is TGTGCCAGCAGCTTAGGCGGGGGTTATGGCTACACCTTC. Full variable domain (missing parts from reference TRBV7-9 and TRBJ1-2): DTGVSQNPRHKITKRGQNVTFRCDPISEHNRLYWYRQTLGQGPEFLTYFQNEAQLEKSRLLSDRFSAERPKGSFSTLEIQRTEQGDSAMYLCASSLGGGYGYTFGSGTRLTVV.